Listed below are T cell receptor beta chains from one sample, sequenced in a study of OX40 agonist ivuxolimab in advanced cancers. This table comes from immunoSEQ multiplex PCR, and its TCRdb copy is limited to in-frame clones, with some not included. The repertoire holds tens of thousands of clones, with about 92% as singletons. The source was CD4+ or CD8+ T cells sorted from blood, collected in a trial of the OX40 agonist ivuxolimab. The receptor set was obtained from an adult with an advanced solid tumor such as melanoma, head and neck, liver or kidney cancer. The CDR3 runs from the conserved cysteine through the conserved F or W. The D gene is left open where the match is weak. Clone size is stated in some rows and not others, as once, few, many or a class when expanded.

-,TRBJ2-7,TRBV30,-,CAWSVGNSYEQYF,TGTGCCTGGAGTGTGGGGAACTCCTACGAGCAGTACTTC
-,TRBJ2-7,TRBV5-6,-,CASSLGGPLYEQYF,TGTGCCAGCAGCTTGGGGGGTCCCCTCTACGAGCAGTACTTC
-,TRBJ2-5,TRBV10-3,-,CAISEFTRVGGGETQYF,TGTGCCATCAGTGAGTTCACGAGGGTGGGAGGCGGAGAGACCCAGTACTTC
-,TRBJ1-1,TRBV2,-,CASSEFWGNTEAFF,TGTGCCAGCAGTGAATTCTGGGGGAACACTGAAGCTTTCTTT
TRBD1,TRBJ2-5,TRBV6-6,-,CASSYSGGGETQYF,TGTGCCAGCAGTTACTCAGGGGGCGGAGAGACCCAGTACTTC
TRBD1,TRBJ2-2,TRBV30,-,CAWSQTGGSGELFF,TGTGCCTGGAGTCAGACAGGGGGCAGCGGGGAGCTGTTTTTT
-,TRBJ1-5,TRBV2,-,CASSEIAGGRNQPQHF,TGTGCCAGCAGTGAAATCGCGGGGGGCCGGAATCAGCCCCAGCATTTT
-,TRBJ1-5,TRBV6-5,-,CASSLTGSGNQPQHF,TGTGCCAGCAGTCTTACAGGGAGTGGCAATCAGCCCCAGCATTTT
-,TRBJ2-3,TRBV18,-,CASSRDPTSTDTQYF,TGTGCCAGCTCACGGGATCCAACTAGCACAGATACGCAGTATTTT
-,TRBJ1-3,TRBV12-5,-,CASGPSSGNTIYF,TGTGCTAGTGGGCCGAGCTCTGGAAACACCATATATTTT
TRBD1,TRBJ1-6,TRBV7-2,-,CASSPGTGMSPLHF,TGTGCCAGCAGCCCGGGGACAGGGATGTCACCCCTCCACTTT
-,TRBJ2-5,TRBV10-1,-,CASGSGETQYF,TGCGCCAGCGGGTCGGGAGAGACCCAGTACTTC
-,TRBJ2-3,TRBV2,-,CASSEAGGAVNTQYF,TGTGCCAGCAGTGAAGCAGGAGGGGCGGTAAATACGCAGTATTTT
TRBD1,TRBJ2-1,TRBV6-1,-,CASSEAAGGYNEQFF,TGTGCCAGCAGTGAAGCGGCAGGGGGCTACAATGAGCAGTTCTTC
TRBD1,TRBJ2-1,TRBV29-1,once,CSAGGQGAYNEQFF,TGCAGCGCGGGGGGACAGGGGGCCTACAATGAGCAGTTCTTC
TRBD1,TRBJ2-2,TRBV7-9,-,CASSQKKQGAGELFF,TGTGCCAGCAGCCAGAAAAAACAGGGGGCCGGGGAGCTGTTTTTT
TRBD2,TRBJ2-1,TRBV4-2,-,CASSPGLAGASDNEQFF,TGTGCCAGCAGCCCGGGACTAGCGGGGGCGTCCGACAATGAGCAGTTCTTC
TRBD2,TRBJ2-2,TRBV5-1,-,CASSFELAGGRGGELFF,TGCGCCAGCAGCTTCGAACTAGCGGGGGGACGAGGCGGGGAGCTGTTTTTT
-,TRBJ1-6,TRBV16,-,CASSQSEVSPLHF,TGTGCCAGCAGCCAATCTGAGGTTTCACCCCTCCACTTT
-,TRBJ2-1,TRBV18,-,CASSQAPRLVNNEQFF,TGTGCCAGCTCCCAAGCTCCCAGACTAGTGAACAATGAGCAGTTCTTC
-,TRBJ2-3,TRBV19,-,CASSITSPHLTDTQYF,TGTGCCAGTAGTATAACCAGCCCCCACCTCACAGATACGCAGTATTTT
-,TRBJ1-6,TRBV6-1,few,CASSDGGRTPLHF,TGTGCCAGCAGTGATGGGGGGCGGACACCCCTCCACTTT
TRBD2,TRBJ2-5,TRBV12-5,-,CASASSGGGETQYF,TGTGCTAGTGCTTCGAGCGGGGGAGGAGAGACCCAGTACTTC
TRBD1,TRBJ1-1,TRBV29-1,-,CSVDPGQSNTEAFF,TGCAGCGTTGATCCGGGACAGTCGAACACTGAAGCTTTCTTT
TRBD2,TRBJ2-7,TRBV4-1,-,CASSQDSAGGTLYEQYF,TGCGCCAGCAGCCAAGATTCCGCGGGGGGCACCCTATACGAGCAGTACTTC
-,TRBJ1-3,TRBV7-2,-,CASSSQGNTIYF,TGTGCCAGCAGCTCGCAAGGAAACACCATATATTTT
-,TRBJ1-1,TRBV5-1,-,CASSLDTIPPSTEAFF,TGCGCCAGCAGCTTGGATACTATCCCTCCTAGCACTGAAGCTTTCTTT
-,TRBJ2-2,TRBV25-1,-,CASSEDRWNTGELFF,TGTGCCAGCAGTGAAGACAGGTGGAACACCGGGGAGCTGTTTTTT
-,TRBJ1-5,TRBV5-1,-,CASSSGTENNQPQHF,TGCGCCAGCAGCTCCGGGACCGAGAACAATCAGCCCCAGCATTTT
TRBD1,TRBJ2-5,TRBV7-8,-,CASSLGTAQETQYF,TGTGCCAGCAGCTTGGGGACAGCCCAAGAGACCCAGTACTTC
-,TRBJ1-2,TRBV11-2,-,CASSLFAGNYGYTF,TGTGCCAGCAGCTTATTTGCGGGAAACTATGGCTACACCTTC
-,TRBJ1-6,TRBV6-1,once,CASSPGRETSPLHF,TGTGCCAGCAGCCCGGGCAGGGAAACTTCACCCCTCCACTTT
TRBD1,TRBJ2-1,TRBV10-2,-,CASGTGGFGEQFF,TGCGCCTCCGGGACAGGGGGGTTCGGTGAGCAGTTCTTC
-,TRBJ1-5,TRBV4-1,-,CASSPGGGNQPQHF,TGCGCCAGCAGCCCGGGGGGGGGCAATCAGCCCCAGCATTTT
TRBD2,TRBJ2-7,TRBV18,-,CASSPTSGSSYEQYF,TGTGCCAGCTCCCCGACTAGCGGGAGTTCCTACGAGCAGTACTTC
TRBD1,TRBJ2-5,TRBV5-4,-,CASSRQGARQETQYF,TGTGCCAGCAGTCGACAGGGGGCACGACAAGAGACCCAGTACTTC
TRBD1,TRBJ1-5,TRBV5-6,once,CASSLGQGDQPQHF,TGTGCCAGCAGCTTGGGGCAGGGGGATCAGCCCCAGCATTTT
-,TRBJ2-3,TRBV12-5,once,CASGYLIDTQYF,TGTGCTAGTGGATACCTCATAGATACGCAGTATTTT
-,TRBJ1-1,TRBV19,-,CASSQEGTQNTEAFF,TGTGCCAGTAGTCAGGAGGGGACACAAAACACTGAAGCTTTCTTT
TRBD1,TRBJ2-7,TRBV5-1,-,CASSTTGAVYEQYF,TGCGCCAGCAGCACGACAGGGGCCGTCTACGAGCAGTACTTC